This T cell receptor beta chain is from a study of blood T cell repertoires in COVID-19. About the study: The samples span acute and convalescent COVID-19 from the United States, Italy and Spain. From T cells, B-cell-depleted T cells, or PBMCs came the material, which was cDNA or gDNA.

In the original processing: Reference gene primer amplification in the assay estimated nucleated cell counts. Profiling relied on immunoSEQ multiplex PCR, and the TCRdb table lists in-frame clones only, not all of them. Clone size and the V and J calls come from that table; the DNA yielded D and trimming. The sample includes 350,000 to 450,000 clones, about 90% of them seen just once. There are 12 residues in the CDR3. CDR1 is LNHDA and CDR2 is SQIVND in the germline V gene (reference sequence). Deletions cut 7 bases from V and 1 base from J, with 4 bases between. Grouping used clinical history reported by participants in a survey and questionnaire.

This receptor was taken from a middle-aged man in a cohort exposed to, infected with or recovered from COVID-19 (not recorded which). Sequencing was performed on PBMCs or T cells enriched from blood (not recorded which). V gene TRBV19 combines with J gene TRBJ2-2; D gene uncertain. The CDR3 region is CASNRNTGELFF. The CDR3 bases are TGTGCCAGTAATAGGAACACCGGGGAGCTGTTTTTT.